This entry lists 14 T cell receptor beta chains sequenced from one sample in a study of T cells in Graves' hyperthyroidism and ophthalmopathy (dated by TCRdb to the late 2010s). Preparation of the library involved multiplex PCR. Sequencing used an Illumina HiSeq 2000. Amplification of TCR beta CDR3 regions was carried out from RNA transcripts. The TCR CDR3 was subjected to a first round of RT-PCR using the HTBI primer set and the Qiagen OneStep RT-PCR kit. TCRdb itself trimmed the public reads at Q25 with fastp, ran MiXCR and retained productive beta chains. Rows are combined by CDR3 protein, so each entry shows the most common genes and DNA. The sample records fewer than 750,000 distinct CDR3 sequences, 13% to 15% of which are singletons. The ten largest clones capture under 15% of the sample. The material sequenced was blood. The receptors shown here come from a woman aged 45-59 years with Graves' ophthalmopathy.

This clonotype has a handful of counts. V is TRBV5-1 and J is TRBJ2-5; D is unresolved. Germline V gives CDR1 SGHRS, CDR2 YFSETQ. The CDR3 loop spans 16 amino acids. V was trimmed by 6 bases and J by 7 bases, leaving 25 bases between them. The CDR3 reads CASTPDRQSLSSTQYF. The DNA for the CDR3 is TGCGCCAGCACCCCGGACCGGCAGTCGCTATCTTCGACCCAGTACTTC.

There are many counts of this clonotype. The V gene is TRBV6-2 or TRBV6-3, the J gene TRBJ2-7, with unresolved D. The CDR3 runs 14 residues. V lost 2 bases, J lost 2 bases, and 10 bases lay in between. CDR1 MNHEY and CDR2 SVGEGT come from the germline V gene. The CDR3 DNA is TGTGCCAGCAGTTACGGGCACCGGACCTACGAGCAGTACTTC. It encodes CASSYGHRTYEQYF.

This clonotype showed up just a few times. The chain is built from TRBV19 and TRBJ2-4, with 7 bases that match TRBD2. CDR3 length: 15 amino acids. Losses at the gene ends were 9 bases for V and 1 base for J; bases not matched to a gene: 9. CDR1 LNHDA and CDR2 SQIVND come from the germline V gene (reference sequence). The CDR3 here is CASSREGVAKNIQYF. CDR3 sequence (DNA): TGTGCCAGCTCGAGGGAGGGAGTGGCCAAAAACATTCAGTACTTC. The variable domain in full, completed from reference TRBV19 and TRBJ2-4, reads DGGITQSPKYLFRKEGQNVTLSCEQNLNHDAMYWYRQDPGQGLRLIYYSQIVNDFQKGDIAEGYSVSREKKESFPLTVTSAQKNPTAFYLCASSREGVAKNIQYFGAGTRLSVL.

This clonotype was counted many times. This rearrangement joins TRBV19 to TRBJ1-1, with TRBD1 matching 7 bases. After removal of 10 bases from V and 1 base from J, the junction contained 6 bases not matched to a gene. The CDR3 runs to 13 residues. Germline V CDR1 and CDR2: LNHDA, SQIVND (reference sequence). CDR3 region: CATSDRENTEAFF. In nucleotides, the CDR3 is TGTGCCACCTCCGACAGGGAGAACACTGAAGCTTTCTTT. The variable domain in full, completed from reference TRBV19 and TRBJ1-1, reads DGGITQSPKYLFRKEGQNVTLSCEQNLNHDAMYWYRQDPGQGLRLIYYSQIVNDFQKGDIAEGYSVSREKKESFPLTVTSAQKNPTAFYLCATSDRENTEAFFGQGTRLTVV.

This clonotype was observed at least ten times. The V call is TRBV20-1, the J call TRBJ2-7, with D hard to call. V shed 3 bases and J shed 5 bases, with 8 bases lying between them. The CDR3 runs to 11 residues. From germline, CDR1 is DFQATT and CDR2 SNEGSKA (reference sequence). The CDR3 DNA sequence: TGCAGTGCTAGCAGCGTCCACGAGCAGTACTTC. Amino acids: CSASSVHEQYF.

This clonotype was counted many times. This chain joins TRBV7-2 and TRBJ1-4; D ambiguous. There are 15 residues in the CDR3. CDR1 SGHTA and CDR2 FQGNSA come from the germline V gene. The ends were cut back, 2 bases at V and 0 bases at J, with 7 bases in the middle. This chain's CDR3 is CASSLSTTTNEKLFF. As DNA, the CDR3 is TGTGCCAGCAGCTTAAGTACCACAACTAATGAAAAACTGTTTTTT.

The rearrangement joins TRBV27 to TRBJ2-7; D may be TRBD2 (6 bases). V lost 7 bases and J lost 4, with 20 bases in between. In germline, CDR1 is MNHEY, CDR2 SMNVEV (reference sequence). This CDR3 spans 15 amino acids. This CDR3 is CASTPWRGRAYEQYF. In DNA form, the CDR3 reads TGTGCCAGCACCCCATGGCGGGGTAGAGCTTACGAGCAGTACTTC.

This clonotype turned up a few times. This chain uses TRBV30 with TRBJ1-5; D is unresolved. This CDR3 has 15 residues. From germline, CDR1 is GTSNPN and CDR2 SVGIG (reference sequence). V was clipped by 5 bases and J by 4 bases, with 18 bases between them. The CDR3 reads CAWDHNGVGNQPQHF. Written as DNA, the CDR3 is TGTGCCTGGGACCACAACGGGGTGGGGAATCAGCCCCAGCATTTT.

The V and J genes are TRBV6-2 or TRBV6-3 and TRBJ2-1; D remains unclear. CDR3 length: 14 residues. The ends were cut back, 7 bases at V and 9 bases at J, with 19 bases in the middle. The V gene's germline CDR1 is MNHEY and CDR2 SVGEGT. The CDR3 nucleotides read TGTGCCAGCATACGTGGTGGTTCCGCAGCTGAGCAGTTCTTC. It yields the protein CASIRGGSAAEQFF.

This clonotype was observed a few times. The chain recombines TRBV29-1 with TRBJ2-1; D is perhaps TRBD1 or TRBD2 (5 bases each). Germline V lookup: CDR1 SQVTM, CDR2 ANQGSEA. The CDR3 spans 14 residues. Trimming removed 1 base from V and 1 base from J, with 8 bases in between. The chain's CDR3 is CSVEGGMSYNEQFF. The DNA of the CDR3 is TGCAGCGTTGAAGGGGGGATGTCCTACAATGAGCAGTTCTTC.

As DNA, the CDR3 is TGTGCCAGCAGCTTAAGTGGCGGGAGTTTAGATGAGCAGTTCTTC. Encoded protein: CASSLSGGSLDEQFF. The chain uses TRBV7-9 and TRBJ2-1; 7 positions agree with TRBD2. CDR3 size: 15 residues. With V trimmed by 2 bases and J by 8 bases, 9 bases remained unmatched. Germline V gene lookup returns CDR1 SEHNR and CDR2 FQNEAQ (reference sequence).

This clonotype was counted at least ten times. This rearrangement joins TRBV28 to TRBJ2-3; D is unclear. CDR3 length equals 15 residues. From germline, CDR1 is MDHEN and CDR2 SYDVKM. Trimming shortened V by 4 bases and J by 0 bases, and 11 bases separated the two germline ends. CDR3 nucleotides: TGTGCCAGCAGTTATCAGCCGACTAGCACAGATACGCAGTATTTT. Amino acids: CASSYQPTSTDTQYF.

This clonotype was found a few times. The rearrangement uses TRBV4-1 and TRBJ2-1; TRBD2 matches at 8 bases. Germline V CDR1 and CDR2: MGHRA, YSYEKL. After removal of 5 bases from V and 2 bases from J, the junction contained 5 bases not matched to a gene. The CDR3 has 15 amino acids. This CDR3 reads CASSIAGKTYNEQFF. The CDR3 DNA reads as TGCGCCAGCAGCATAGCGGGGAAGACCTACAATGAGCAGTTCTTC.

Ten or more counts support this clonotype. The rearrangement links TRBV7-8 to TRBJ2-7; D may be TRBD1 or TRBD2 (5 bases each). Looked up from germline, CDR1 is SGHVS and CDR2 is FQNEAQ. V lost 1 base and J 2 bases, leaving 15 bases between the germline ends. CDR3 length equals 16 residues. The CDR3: CASSLVGAVQAYEQYF. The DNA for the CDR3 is TGTGCCAGCAGCTTAGTCGGGGCAGTTCAGGCCTACGAGCAGTACTTC.